The 14 T cell receptor beta chains presented below share a single source sample, sequenced in a study of cytomegalovirus exposure and HLA in healthy donors. Measured with immunoSEQ multiplex PCR; TCRdb has only the in-frame clones, and not every one. The data show 250,000 to 300,000 clones, about 86% seen once. Sequencing used PBMCs. The receptors derive from a woman between 18 and 29 years old in good health and CMV-seronegative.

This clone appeared a single time. The chain recombines TRBV7-3 with TRBJ1-2; 9 nucleotides align to TRBD1. CDR1 SGHTA and CDR2 FQGTGA come from the germline V gene. This CDR3 comprises 14 residues. J lost 6 bases, V lost 5 bases, and 7 bases had no gene match. This chain's CDR3 is CASSLGQGRHGYTF. CDR3 nucleotides: TGTGCCAGCAGCCTGGGACAGGGAAGGCATGGCTACACCTTC.

The chain uses TRBV5-1 and TRBJ1-2; D not certain. CDR3 length equals 15 residues. Germline V gene lookup returns CDR1 SGHRS and CDR2 YFSETQ. V gave up 0 bases and J gave up 3 bases, with 12 bases separating them. The CDR3 nucleotides read TGCGCCAGCAGCTTGGAGCCCTTGCTCGACTATGGCTACACCTTC. It encodes CASSLEPLLDYGYTF.

The chain employs TRBV5-1 and TRBJ2-2; 7 nucleotides line up with TRBD1. In germline, CDR1 is SGHRS, CDR2 YFSETQ. This CDR3 is 15 amino acids long. Trimming cost V 5 bases and J 5 bases; bases outside gene matches: 9. CDR3 coding DNA: TGCGCCAGCAGTCCCGGGACAGCTCTTACCGGGGAGCTGTTTTTT. Its protein product is CASSPGTALTGELFF.

This chain joins TRBV11-1 and TRBJ2-7, with D maybe TRBD2 (5 bases). Between the trimmed V and J ends, which lost 1 base and 1 base, there was a span of 8 bases. The CDR3 extends over 14 amino acids. Germline CDR1 SGHAT, CDR2 FQDESV (reference sequence). The DNA of the CDR3 is TGTGCCAGCAGCTTAGGAGGGTTTTCCTACGAGCAGTACTTC. Amino acid sequence: CASSLGGFSYEQYF.

The chain carries TRBV7-9 and TRBJ2-7, with D hard to call. The CDR3 has 14 residues. Deletions cut 1 base from V and 4 bases from J, with 11 bases between. Germline V gene lookup returns CDR1 SEHNR and CDR2 FQNEAQ (reference sequence). CDR3 in amino acids: CASSLGRSLYEQYF. The CDR3 coding sequence is TGTGCCAGCAGCTTAGGCAGGTCTTTGTACGAGCAGTACTTC.

This rearrangement joins TRBV12-5 to TRBJ1-3, with TRBD1 as a possible D gene (6 bases). The V gene's germline CDR1 is LGHNT and CDR2 FRNRAP. The CDR3 consists of 14 residues. V was shortened by 4 bases and J by 2 bases, with 9 bases between the two germline ends. This CDR3 reads CASGSGQPGNTIYF. DNA for the CDR3: TGTGCTAGTGGTTCCGGACAGCCTGGAAACACCATATATTTT.

This chain joins TRBV19 and TRBJ1-6; the match to TRBD1 covers 9 bases. CDR1 and CDR2 (germline): LNHDA, SQIVND (reference sequence). This CDR3 comprises 16 residues. J was trimmed by 14 bases and V by 5 bases; bases with no gene match: 16. The CDR3 loop reads CASSEGPGQGLRTLHF. CDR3 nucleotides: TGTGCCAGTAGTGAAGGACCGGGACAGGGCTTGAGGACCCTCCACTTT.

The chain recombines TRBV4-3 with TRBJ1-1, with D maybe TRBD1 (5 bases). V was shortened by 5 bases and J by 3 bases, with 16 bases between the two germline ends. The CDR3 extends over 15 amino acids. CDR1 is LGHNA and CDR2 is YSLEER in the germline V gene. The CDR3: CASSDAVTVYTEAFF. The CDR3 bases are TGCGCCAGCAGCGACGCTGTGACAGTGTACACTGAAGCTTTCTTT.

The chain uses TRBV4-1 and TRBJ2-7; 9 nucleotides align to TRBD2. CDR3 length equals 16 residues. The V segment lost 0 bases and the J segment 3 bases; nucleotides outside the gene matches: 6. Germline CDR1 and CDR2: MGHRA and YSYEKL. CDR3 residues: CASSQDWTSENYEQYF. CDR3 nucleotides: TGCGCCAGCAGCCAAGATTGGACTAGCGAGAACTACGAGCAGTACTTC.

The CDR3: CASSQGHPDTANTGELFF. In nucleotides, the CDR3 is TGCGCCAGCAGCCAAGGACACCCGGACACCGCGAACACCGGGGAGCTGTTTTTT. The chain uses TRBV4-3 and TRBJ2-2; D perhaps matches TRBD1 (5 bases). This CDR3 is 18 amino acids long. V dropped 1 base and J dropped 0 bases, with 15 bases sitting between them. CDR1 is LGHNA and CDR2 is YSLEER in the germline V gene.

This clone has just one count. This chain connects TRBV5-1 to TRBJ2-7, with 7 bases that match TRBD2. The CDR3 extends over 14 amino acids. With V trimmed by 4 bases and J by 2 bases, 6 bases remained unmatched. Germline loops: CDR1 SGHRS, CDR2 YFSETQ. Here the CDR3 reads CASSRAGLAYEQYF. The DNA for the CDR3 is TGCGCCAGCAGCCGCGCCGGACTAGCCTACGAGCAGTACTTC.

The CDR3 is CASSRTGKSYEQYF. CDR3 DNA sequence: TGTGCCAGCAGCCGTACCGGGAAATCCTACGAGCAGTACTTC. The V gene is TRBV7-9, the J gene TRBJ2-7; TRBD2 might be the D (5 bases). Germline V gene lookup returns CDR1 SEHNR and CDR2 FQNEAQ (reference sequence). The CDR3 covers 14 residues. V was clipped by 5 bases and J by 1 base, with 12 bases between them.

The chain links TRBV29-1 to TRBJ2-1; D is unclear. V dropped 7 bases and J dropped 9 bases, with 16 bases sitting between them. Germline V CDR1 and CDR2: SQVTM, ANQGSEA. The length of the CDR3 is 12 residues. The CDR3 sequence is CSALLPPGEQFF. CDR3 in DNA: TGCAGCGCCTTACTGCCGCCCGGTGAGCAGTTCTTC.

This clone was picked up a small number of times. V gene TRBV5-4 combines with J gene TRBJ2-1; 10 bases are shared with TRBD2. Germline V gene lookup returns CDR1 SGHNT and CDR2 YYREEE (reference sequence). There are 15 residues in the CDR3. The V segment lost 4 bases and the J segment 9 bases; nucleotides outside the gene matches: 10. In DNA, the CDR3 is TGTGCCAGCAGCCTACAGCGGGAGGGTATCCGTGAGCAGTTCTTC. Translated: CASSLQREGIREQFF.